What follows are 21 T cell receptor beta chains derived from one specimen sequenced in a study of cytomegalovirus exposure and HLA in healthy donors. Use of 60 Vbeta and 13 Jbeta primers characterized the PCR. The assay was immunoSEQ multiplex PCR, and TCRdb's table has in-frame clones only and misses some. This table has roughly 160,000 clones, 65% to 85% appearing once. Specimen: PBMCs. These receptors were collected from a woman under 40 in good health and CMV-seropositive.

As regards this clone: One junction end disagrees with the germline gene, perhaps due to a read error. The chain is built from TRBV28 and TRBJ1-2; 9 nucleotides line up with TRBD1. CDR3 length equals 17 residues. Germline CDR1 reads MDHEN; CDR2 reads SYDVKM. This CDR3 reads CAGSHFIFYRGRRNYTF. Written as DNA, the CDR3 is TGTGCCGGCAGTCACTTCATATTTTACAGGGGGCGCAGGAACTACACCTTC.

The chain is built from TRBV27 and TRBJ1-2, with TRBD1 matching 7 bases. This CDR3 has 15 residues. The germline V gene encodes CDR1 MNHEY and CDR2 SMNVEV (reference sequence). V shed 5 bases, J shed 2 bases, and the junction held 8 bases outside the gene matches. CDR3: CASSPWTGDNYGYTF. The CDR3 bases are TGTGCCAGCAGTCCCTGGACAGGAGACAACTATGGCTACACCTTC.

The chain links TRBV6-5 to TRBJ1-1; D is uncertain. The germline V gene has CDR1 MNHEY and CDR2 SVGAGI. There are 13 residues in the CDR3. V was clipped by 8 bases and J by 0 bases, with 10 bases between them. CDR3 DNA sequence: TGTGCCAGCTTCAGGCCCCTGAACACTGAAGCTTTCTTT. This encodes CASFRPLNTEAFF.

This clone has a single count. CDR3 amino acids: CASSQDPPWTDSGANVLTF. DNA of the CDR3: TGCGCCAGCAGCCAAGACCCACCCTGGACAGACTCTGGGGCCAACGTCCTGACTTTC. This rearrangement joins TRBV4-3 to TRBJ2-6, with D possibly TRBD1 on 6 matching bases. Germline V gene data show CDR1 as LGHNA and CDR2 as YSLEER. Trimming took off 0 bases at V and 0 bases at J, with 15 bases between the two ends. The CDR3 has 19 amino acids.

This clone appeared a single time. The genes are TRBV4-2 and TRBJ2-7; 11 nucleotides agree with TRBD2. The CDR3 has 15 residues. From germline, CDR1 is LGHNA and CDR2 YNFKEQ. After removal of 0 bases from V and 7 bases from J, the junction contained 5 bases not matched to a gene. The CDR3 coding sequence is TGTGCCAGCAGCCAAGACTTAGCGGGGGGGGGAGAGCAGTACTTC. It translates to CASSQDLAGGGEQYF.

The rearrangement uses TRBV23-1 and TRBJ2-7; 8 nucleotides align to TRBD1. TRBV23-1 belongs to the ORF category, with a function that is uncertain. There are 16 residues in the CDR3. J was trimmed by 4 bases and V by 1 base; bases with no gene match: 9. CDR3 protein: CASSQYAGQGTYEQYF. CDR3 nucleotides: TGCGCCAGCAGTCAATACGCCGGACAGGGAACATACGAGCAGTACTTC.

This rearrangement joins TRBV4-1 to TRBJ2-7; possibly TRBD1 for D (6 bases). There are 15 residues in the CDR3. V shed 3 bases and J shed 1 base, with 13 bases lying between them. In germline, CDR1 is MGHRA, CDR2 YSYEKL. CDR3 sequence: CASSQVPGQSYEQYF. CDR3 DNA: TGCGCCAGCAGCCAGGTGCCGGGACAATCCTACGAGCAGTACTTC.

V usage is TRBV7-2 and J usage is TRBJ2-1, with D maybe TRBD1 (5 bases). The V gene lost 3 bases and the J gene lost 5 bases, with 8 bases spanning the gap. The CDR3 contains 13 residues. Germline CDR1 and CDR2: SGHTA and FQGNSA. The CDR3 loop reads CASSFRQNNEQFF. CDR3 coding DNA: TGTGCCAGCAGCTTTCGACAGAACAATGAGCAGTTCTTC.

This clone occurred a few times. The CDR3 DNA reads as TGTGCCATAGGGCGGGGGGGCACAGATACGCAGTATTTT. Translation: CAIGRGGTDTQYF. The chain couples TRBV10-3 to TRBJ2-3; 8 bases line up with TRBD2. Germline loops: CDR1 ENHRY, CDR2 SYGVKD. The V and J ends lost 9 bases and 1 base, in that order; junction bases with no gene match: 3. This CDR3 is built from 13 residues.

This clone occurred a few times. The rearrangement joins TRBV4-3 to TRBJ2-3, with D unresolved. V lost 4 bases and J lost 4, with 12 bases in between. This CDR3 comprises 14 residues. CDR1 is LGHNA and CDR2 is YSLEER in the germline V gene. The CDR3 DNA is TGCGCCAGCAGCCCGCGTGAAGCCCCAGATACGCAGTATTTT. This sequence encodes CASSPREAPDTQYF.

The J gene is TRBJ1-5, the V gene TRBV2; perhaps TRBD1 as D (5 bases). V lost 1 base and J 7 bases, leaving 11 bases between the germline ends. Germline V lookup: CDR1 SNHLY, CDR2 FYNNEI. This CDR3 spans 14 amino acids. The CDR3 nucleotides read TGTGCCAGCAGTGAAGGGGGGGGAGGACAGCCCCAGCATTTT. Translated, it gives CASSEGGGGQPQHF.

The chain uses TRBV7-2 and TRBJ2-5, with TRBD2 matching 7 bases. The CDR3 totals 15 residues. Trimming removed 5 bases from V and 4 bases from J; junction bases left unmatched: 10. Per germline, CDR1 SGHTA and CDR2 FQGNSA. CDR3 DNA: TGTGCCAGCAGCGTCCAGGGAGGGGCGGGAGAGACCCAGTACTTC. Amino acids: CASSVQGGAGETQYF. Looking up the rest from reference TRBV7-2 and TRBJ2-5 gives the full variable domain: GAGVSQSPSNKVTEKGKDVELRCDPISGHTALYWYRQSLGQGLEFLIYFQGNSAPDKSGLPSDRFSAERTGGSVSTLTIQRTQQEDSAVYLCASSVQGGAGETQYFGPGTRLLVL.

V and J are TRBV9 and TRBJ2-3, with D possibly being TRBD1 (5 bases). There are 15 residues in the CDR3. Trimming shortened V by 4 bases and J by 1 base, and 13 bases separated the two germline ends. Germline CDR1 is SGDLS and CDR2 is YYNGEE. Here the CDR3 DNA reads TGTGCCAGCAGCACTTATGACAGACGCACAGATACGCAGTATTTT. This gives the protein CASSTYDRRTDTQYF.

This chain links TRBV7-2 with TRBJ2-7, with no clear D. The CDR3 covers 12 residues. The V and J ends lost 3 bases and 0 bases respectively, with 3 bases between them. Germline CDR1 is SGHTA and CDR2 is FQGNSA. For the CDR3, the DNA is TGTGCCAGCAGCTTTAGCTCCTACGAGCAGTACTTC. Amino acids: CASSFSSYEQYF.

The V and J genes are TRBV14 and TRBJ2-7; D uncertain. Germline CDR1 reads SGHDN; CDR2 reads FVKESK. The CDR3 has 13 amino acids. Trimming left V 0 bases short and J 7 bases short, with 10 bases between. CDR3 sequence (DNA): TGTGCCAGCAGCCAAGAATACAGCCGAGAGCAGTACTTC. Protein sequence: CASSQEYSREQYF. Using reference TRBV14 and TRBJ2-7 for the parts outside the CDR3, the full variable domain is EAGVTQFPSHSVIEKGQTVTLRCDPISGHDNLYWYRRVMGKEIKFLLHFVKESKQDESGMPNNRFLAERTGGTYSTLKVQPAELEDSGVYFCASSQEYSREQYFGPGTRLTVT.

V and J are TRBV18 and TRBJ1-1; possibly TRBD1 for D (6 bases). Per the germline V gene, CDR1 is KGHSH and CDR2 is LQKENI. Trimming cost V 6 bases and J 1 base, with 15 bases left between them. CDR3 length: 15 amino acids. CDR3 in DNA: TGTGCCAGCTCGGCGTGGGGGGGCGAGAACACTGAAGCTTTCTTT. Amino acid sequence: CASSAWGGENTEAFF.

The J gene is TRBJ2-7, the V gene TRBV28, with 8 nucleotides matching TRBD1. Germline V CDR1 and CDR2: MDHEN, SYDVKM. This CDR3 spans 15 amino acids. The V segment lost 8 bases and the J segment 4 bases; nucleotides outside the gene matches: 13. The CDR3 protein is CASLPSRGRRYEQYF. The CDR3 region has the DNA TGTGCCAGCCTCCCCTCCAGGGGGCGCAGGTACGAGCAGTACTTC.

This clone was seen once. The chain joins TRBV19 to TRBJ1-4, with TRBD1 matching 7 bases. Germline CDR1 and CDR2: LNHDA and SQIVND (reference sequence). CDR3 size: 15 residues. The V and J ends lost 5 bases and 4 bases, in that order; junction bases with no gene match: 7. The CDR3 here is CASSAGTVFNEKLFF. The CDR3, as DNA: TGTGCCAGTAGTGCCGGGACAGTCTTTAATGAAAAACTGTTTTTT. The whole variable domain, filled in from reference TRBV19 and TRBJ1-4, reads DGGITQSPKYLFRKEGQNVTLSCEQNLNHDAMYWYRQDPGQGLRLIYYSQIVNDFQKGDIAEGYSVSREKKESFPLTVTSAQKNPTAFYLCASSAGTVFNEKLFFGSGTQLSVL.

In its sample, this clone was seen once. The chain employs TRBV13 and TRBJ1-1; no firm D call. The CDR3 spans 12 residues. The V gene lost 3 bases and the J gene lost 6 bases, with 8 bases spanning the gap. The germline V gene has CDR1 PRHDT and CDR2 FYEKMQ (reference sequence). CDR3: CASSLRSSEAFF. The CDR3 DNA reads TGTGCCAGCAGCTTGCGGTCCTCTGAAGCTTTCTTT.

The chain combines TRBV7-2 with TRBJ1-1; TRBD1 agrees at 7 bases. Germline V gives CDR1 SGHTA, CDR2 FQGNSA. This CDR3 is 14 amino acids long. V dropped 3 bases and J dropped 1; count of bases not matched to a gene: 2. The CDR3 protein is CASSLDRWNTEAFF. DNA for the CDR3: TGTGCCAGCAGCTTGGACAGGTGGAACACTGAAGCTTTCTTT.

The rearrangement joins TRBV7-2 to TRBJ2-1, with TRBD1 matching over 7 bases. Trimming took 0 bases from V and 7 from J; bases not matched to a gene: 6. The CDR3 is 15 residues long. Germline V gene data show CDR1 as SGHTA and CDR2 as FQGNSA. The CDR3 region is CASSLAGPGGNEQFF. The CDR3 DNA sequence: TGTGCCAGCAGCTTAGCGGGCCCAGGGGGAAATGAGCAGTTCTTC.